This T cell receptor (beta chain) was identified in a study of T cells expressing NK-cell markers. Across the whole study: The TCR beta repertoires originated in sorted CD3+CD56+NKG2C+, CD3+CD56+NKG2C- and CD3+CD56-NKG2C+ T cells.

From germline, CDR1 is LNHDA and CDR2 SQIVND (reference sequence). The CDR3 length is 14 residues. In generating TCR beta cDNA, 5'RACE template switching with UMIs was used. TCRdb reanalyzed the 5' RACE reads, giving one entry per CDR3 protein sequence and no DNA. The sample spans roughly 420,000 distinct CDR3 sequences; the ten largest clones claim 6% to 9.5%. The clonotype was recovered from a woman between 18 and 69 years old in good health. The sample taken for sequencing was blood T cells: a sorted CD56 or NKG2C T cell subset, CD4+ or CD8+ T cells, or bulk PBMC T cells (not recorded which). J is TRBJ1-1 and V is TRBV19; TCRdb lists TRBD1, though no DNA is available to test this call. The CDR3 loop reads CASSQRTGPAEAFF.